The entry below describes one T cell receptor beta chain. Its antigen is unknown. The V end lost 0 bases, the J end lost 2 bases, and 16 bases lay between the germline ends. CDR3 length equals 17 residues. The germline V gene has CDR1 SGHTA and CDR2 FQGTGA. This specimen comes from a study of cytomegalovirus exposure and HLA in healthy donors. The study's findings and limits: Most TCR sequences showed up rarely, but some public TCRs showed up in many donors.

Primers for the PCR totalled 60 Vbeta and 13 Jbeta. The data were produced by immunoSEQ multiplex PCR, yet TCRdb's version contains in-frame clones alone and is incomplete. The sample's table shows tens of thousands of clones. V gene TRBV7-3 combines with J gene TRBJ1-1; perhaps TRBD1 as D (5 bases). Sequencing was done on a sample of PBMCs. The sequence came from a male donor in good health and CMV-seronegative. In nucleotides, the CDR3 is TGTGCCAGCAGCTTAACGGACACCAGGTTCGTCAACACTGAAGCTTTCTTT. Translated, it gives CASSLTDTRFVNTEAFF.